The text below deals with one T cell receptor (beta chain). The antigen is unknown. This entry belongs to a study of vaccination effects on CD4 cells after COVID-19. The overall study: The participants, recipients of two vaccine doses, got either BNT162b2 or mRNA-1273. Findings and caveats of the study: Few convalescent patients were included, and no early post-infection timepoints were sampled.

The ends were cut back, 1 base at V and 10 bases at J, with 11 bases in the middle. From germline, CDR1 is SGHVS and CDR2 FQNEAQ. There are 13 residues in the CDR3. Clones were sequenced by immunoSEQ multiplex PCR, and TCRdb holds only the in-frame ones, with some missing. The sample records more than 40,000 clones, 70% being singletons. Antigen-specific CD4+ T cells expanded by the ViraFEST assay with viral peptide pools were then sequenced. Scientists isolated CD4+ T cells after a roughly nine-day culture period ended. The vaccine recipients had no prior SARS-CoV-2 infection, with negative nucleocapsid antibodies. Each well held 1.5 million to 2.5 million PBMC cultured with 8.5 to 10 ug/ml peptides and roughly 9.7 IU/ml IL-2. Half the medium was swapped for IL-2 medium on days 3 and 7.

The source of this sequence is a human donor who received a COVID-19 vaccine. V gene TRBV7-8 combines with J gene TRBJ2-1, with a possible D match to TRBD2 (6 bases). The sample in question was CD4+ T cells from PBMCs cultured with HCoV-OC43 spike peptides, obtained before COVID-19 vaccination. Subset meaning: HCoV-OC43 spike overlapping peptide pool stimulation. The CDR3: CASSLVIGGEQFF. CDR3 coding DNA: TGTGCCAGCAGCTTAGTTATCGGGGGAGAGCAGTTCTTC.